This T cell receptor (beta chain) was found in a study of T cells after posttransplantation cyclophosphamide. General study findings and limits: Recipient CMV seropositivity and CMV reactivation strongly tracked TRB clonality. Skin or GI-infiltrating T cells shared few TRB sequences with blood.

Peripheral blood was collected from the related graft donor on the marrow donation day. Clones were read by immunoSEQ multiplex PCR, and TCRdb kept only the in-frame ones, dropping some. The table lists tens of thousands of clones, with no singletons. Trimming cost V 6 bases and J 4 bases, with 17 bases left between them. Per germline, CDR1 MDHEN and CDR2 SYDVKM. This CDR3 contains 15 residues. This clone has at least ten counts. No antigen is known for it. This clonotype was sampled from a woman between 45 and 60 years old in good health and a related stem cell transplant donor. The gene calls are TRBV28 and TRBJ2-3; D may be TRBD1 (6 bases). The sequencing input was PBMCs. Here the CDR3 DNA reads TGTGCCAGCAGCCCCTCGTTTGGGGGCGCAGATACGCAGTATTTT. Protein product: CASSPSFGGADTQYF.